The clone carrying this TCR beta chain was detected ten times or more. The antigen is unknown. The ends lost 2 bases at V and 3 bases at J; junction bases unmatched: 4. The CDR3 has 16 amino acids. The V gene's germline CDR1 is MNHEY and CDR2 SMNVEV (reference sequence). Multiplex PCR amplified the TCR beta CDR3 region. Its first round ran for approximately 11 cycles with 32 V and 13 J primers. TCRdb recomputed calls from the multiplex PCR reads with MiXCR, one row per CDR3 protein. The sample lists approximately 21,000 distinct CDR3 sequences; around 28% were seen once. The sample comes from a study of immune heterogeneity within non-small cell lung tumors. Points from the study as a whole: Individual patients mostly differed in their high-frequency T-cell receptor beta clonotypes.

Bulk tumor genomic DNA was the template, and each sample received around 0.55 ug. From each primary tumor, several far-apart biopsies were obtained during surgery. Before undergoing curative surgery, patients had newly diagnosed non-small cell lung cancer that was untreated. The receptor comes from a middle-aged man with non-small cell lung cancer. The specimen was lung tumor tissue. This chain links TRBV27 with TRBJ2-1; 10 positions agree with TRBD2. The chain's CDR3 is CASSLASSGSYNEQFF. In nucleotides, the CDR3 is TGTGCCAGCAGTTTAGCCTCTAGCGGGAGCTACAATGAGCAGTTCTTC.